The sequence of this T cell receptor (beta chain) was determined in a study of blood T cell repertoires in COVID-19. Study background: The samples span acute and convalescent COVID-19 from the United States, Italy and Spain.

The V and J ends lost 6 bases and 0 bases, in that order; junction bases with no gene match: 0. The CDR3 length is 14 residues. The germline gives CDR1 LNHDA, CDR2 SQIVND (reference sequence). The method was immunoSEQ multiplex PCR; TCRdb's version includes in-frame clones alone and lacks a portion of them. Among approximately 120,000 clones listed, more than 70% were seen once. The V and J genes are TRBV19 and TRBJ2-1; the match to TRBD2 covers 9 bases. The receptor comes from a human donor in a cohort sampled during active COVID-19. The sequenced sample was peripheral blood. This CDR3 reads CASRLAGSYNEQFF. As DNA, the CDR3 is TGTGCCAGTAGACTAGCGGGCTCCTACAATGAGCAGTTCTTC.